Sequencing of this T cell receptor (beta chain) was carried out in a study of T cell repertoires in ileal Crohn's disease. Only in-frame clones appear in the TCRdb table, and some are missing; sequencing was by immunoSEQ multiplex PCR. The table records 14,000 or so clones, about two thirds of them present only once. Looked up from germline, CDR1 is LNHDA and CDR2 is SQIVND (reference sequence). Trimming shortened V by 7 bases and J by 1 base, and 14 bases separated the two germline ends. This CDR3 spans 15 amino acids. Input material: ileal tissue. The TCR originated in an adult with Crohn's disease. The chain uses TRBV19 and TRBJ1-5; maybe TRBD1 (6 bases). The CDR3 DNA sequence: TGTGCCAGTAACCGGGACAACCTCAGCAATCAGCCCCAGCATTTT. This codes for CASNRDNLSNQPQHF.